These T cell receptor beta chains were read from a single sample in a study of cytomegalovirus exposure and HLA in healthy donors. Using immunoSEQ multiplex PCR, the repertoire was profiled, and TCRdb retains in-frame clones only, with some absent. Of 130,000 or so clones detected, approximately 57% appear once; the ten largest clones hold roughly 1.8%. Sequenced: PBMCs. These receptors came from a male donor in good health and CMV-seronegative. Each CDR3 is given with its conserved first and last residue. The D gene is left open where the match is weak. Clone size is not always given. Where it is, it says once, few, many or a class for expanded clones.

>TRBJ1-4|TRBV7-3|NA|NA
CASSINAGNSFGGDSEKLFF
TGTGCCAGCAGCATTAATGCCGGGAATTCCTTTGGGGGGGATTCGGAAAAACTGTTTTTT
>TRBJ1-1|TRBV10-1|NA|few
CASSRQQNTEAFF
TGCGCCAGCAGTAGACAGCAGAACACTGAAGCTTTCTTT
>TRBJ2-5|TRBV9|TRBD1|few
CASSVVPGQQETQYF
TGTGCCAGCAGCGTAGTACCGGGACAGCAAGAGACCCAGTACTTC
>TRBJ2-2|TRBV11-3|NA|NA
CASSLRTGSTGELFF
TGTGCCAGCAGCTTAAGAACAGGGAGCACCGGGGAGCTGTTTTTT
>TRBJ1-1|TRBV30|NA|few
CAWTSSGMVTEAFF
TGTGCCTGGACTTCCTCGGGGATGGTGACTGAAGCTTTCTTT
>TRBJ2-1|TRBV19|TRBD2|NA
CASRHGGAAYNEQFF
TGTGCCAGTAGACACGGGGGGGCAGCATACAATGAGCAGTTCTTC
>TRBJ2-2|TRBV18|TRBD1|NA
CASSSGQGLTGELFF
TGTGCCAGCTCATCCGGACAGGGGCTCACCGGGGAGCTGTTTTTT
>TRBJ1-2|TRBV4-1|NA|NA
CASRNQGRRNYGYTF
TGCGCCAGCAGAAATCAGGGGCGAAGAAACTATGGCTACACCTTC
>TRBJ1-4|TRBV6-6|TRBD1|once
CASSHQGATFEKLFF
TGTGCCAGCAGTCACCAGGGGGCAACTTTTGAAAAACTGTTTTTT
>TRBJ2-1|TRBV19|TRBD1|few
CASRTLRTGAYNEQFF
TGTGCCAGTAGGACACTAAGGACAGGGGCTTACAATGAGCAGTTCTTC
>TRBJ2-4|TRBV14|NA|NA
CASSQVGLGYIQYF
TGTGCCAGCAGCCAAGTGGGGCTGGGGTACATTCAGTACTTC
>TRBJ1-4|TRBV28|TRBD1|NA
CASSSGQDGEKLFF
TGTGCCAGCAGTTCGGGACAGGATGGAGAAAAACTGTTTTTT
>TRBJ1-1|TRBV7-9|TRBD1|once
CASSWGQTLMNTEAFF
TGTGCCAGCAGCTGGGGACAGACTCTCATGAACACTGAAGCTTTCTTT
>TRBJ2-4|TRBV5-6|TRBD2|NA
CASSLLGGSAKNIQYF
TGTGCCAGCAGCTTACTCGGGGGGTCGGCCAAAAACATTCAGTACTTC
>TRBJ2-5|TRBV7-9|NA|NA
CASSVGGAMLTQYF
TGTGCCAGCAGCGTAGGGGGAGCTATGTTGACCCAGTACTTC
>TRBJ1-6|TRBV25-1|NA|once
CASSRRADNSPLHF
TGTGCCAGCAGTCGCAGGGCAGACAATTCACCCCTCCACTTT
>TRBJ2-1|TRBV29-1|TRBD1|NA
CSVPGTENYNEQFF
TGCAGCGTCCCCGGGACAGAAAATTACAATGAGCAGTTCTTC
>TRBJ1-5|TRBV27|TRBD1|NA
CASSFQGAGSNQPQHF
TGTGCCAGCAGTTTCCAGGGGGCTGGTAGCAATCAGCCCCAGCATTTT
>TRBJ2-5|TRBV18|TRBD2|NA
CASSPSSGGQETQYF
TGTGCCAGCTCACCAAGTAGCGGGGGTCAAGAGACCCAGTACTTC
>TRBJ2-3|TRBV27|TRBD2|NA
CASSSGLAGGRGTDTQYF
TGTGCCAGCAGTTCGGGACTAGCGGGGGGGCGGGGCACAGATACGCAGTATTTT
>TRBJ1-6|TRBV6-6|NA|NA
CASSFNNSPLHF
TGTGCCAGCAGTTTTAATAATTCACCCCTCCACTTT
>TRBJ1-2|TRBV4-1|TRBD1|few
CASSQAGTASFGYTF
TGCGCCAGCAGCCAAGCCGGGACAGCTTCTTTTGGCTACACCTTC
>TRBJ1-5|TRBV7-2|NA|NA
CASRDTDFNQPQHF
TGTGCCAGCCGGGACACAGATTTCAATCAGCCCCAGCATTTT
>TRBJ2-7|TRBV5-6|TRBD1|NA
CASSLLDRAPSYEQYF
TGTGCCAGCAGCTTACTAGACAGGGCTCCCTCCTACGAGCAGTACTTC
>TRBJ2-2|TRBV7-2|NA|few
CASSLGAGTGELFF
TGTGCCAGCAGCTTAGGGGCCGGCACCGGGGAGCTGTTTTTT
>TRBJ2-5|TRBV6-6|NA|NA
CASSQRGTQYF
TGTGCCAGCAGTCAAAGGGGGACCCAGTACTTC
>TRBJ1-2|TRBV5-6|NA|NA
CASGSGRRRGGYTF
TGTGCCAGCGGGTCGGGACGGAGGAGGGGAGGCTACACCTTC
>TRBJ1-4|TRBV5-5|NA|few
CASSWGGESNEKLFF
TGTGCCAGCAGCTGGGGCGGGGAGAGTAATGAAAAACTGTTTTTT
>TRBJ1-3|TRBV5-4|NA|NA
CASSLGSSGNTIYF
TGTGCCAGCAGCTTAGGGAGCTCTGGAAACACCATATATTTT
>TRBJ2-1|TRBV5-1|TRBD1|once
CASSETGAYNEQFF
TGCGCCAGCAGCGAGACAGGGGCCTACAATGAGCAGTTCTTC
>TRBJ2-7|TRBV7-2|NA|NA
CASSLLGGQGGQYF
TGTGCCAGCAGCTTATTAGGTGGGCAGGGAGGGCAGTACTTC
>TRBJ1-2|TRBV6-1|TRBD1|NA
CASRESGTASYGYTF
TGTGCCAGCAGAGAATCCGGGACAGCCTCCTATGGCTACACCTTC
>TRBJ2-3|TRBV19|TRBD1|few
CASSRGGQGTTDTQYF
TGTGCCAGTAGTCGTGGGGGACAGGGGACTACAGATACGCAGTATTTT
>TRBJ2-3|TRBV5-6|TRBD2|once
CASSLRAGGPGTQYF
TGTGCCAGCAGCTTGAGGGCGGGGGGGCCAGGTACGCAGTATTTT
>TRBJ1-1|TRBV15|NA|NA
CATSSVDMNTEAFF
TGTGCCACCAGTTCGGTCGATATGAACACTGAAGCTTTCTTT
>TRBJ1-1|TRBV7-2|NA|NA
CASSLDFSIGTEAFF
TGTGCCAGCAGCTTAGATTTCTCCATCGGCACTGAAGCTTTCTTT
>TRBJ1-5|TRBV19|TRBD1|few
CASSIDGQGASNQPQHF
TGTGCCAGTAGTATAGACGGACAGGGGGCGAGCAATCAGCCCCAGCATTTT
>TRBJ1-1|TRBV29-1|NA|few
CSAGQLNTEAFF
TGCAGCGCTGGACAGCTGAACACTGAAGCTTTCTTT
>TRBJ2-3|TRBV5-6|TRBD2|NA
CASNGPAGGSTDTQYF
TGTGCCAGCAACGGGCCAGCGGGGGGTAGCACAGATACGCAGTATTTT
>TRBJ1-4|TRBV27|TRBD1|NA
CASSLWGQTELFF
TGTGCCAGCAGTTTATGGGGACAGACCGAACTGTTTTTT
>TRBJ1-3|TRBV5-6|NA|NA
CASSLVGDTTGNTIYF
TGTGCCAGCAGCTTGGTCGGGGACACGACTGGAAACACCATATATTTT